The 30 T cell receptor beta chains reported below all come from one sample, sequenced in a study of blood T cell repertoires in COVID-19. The method was immunoSEQ multiplex PCR; TCRdb's version includes in-frame clones alone and lacks a portion of them. The sample holds roughly 240,000 clones, 83% seen once. Sequenced: peripheral blood. All receptors derive from a man between 60 and 75 years old who had recovered from COVID-19.

The V gene is TRBV6-5, the J gene TRBJ2-2, with 7 nucleotides matching TRBD2. V shed 6 bases, J shed 6 bases, and the junction held 10 bases outside the gene matches. CDR3 size: 15 residues. Germline V lookup: CDR1 MNHEY, CDR2 SVGAGI. The CDR3 bases are TGTGCCAGCAGACGTGGACTAGTCACAGCCGGGGAGCTGTTTTTT. Its protein is CASRRGLVTAGELFF.

In its sample, this clone was seen a few times. J is TRBJ1-4 and V is TRBV7-9, with D tentatively TRBD1 (6 bases). With 5 bases removed from V and 8 bases from J, the gap between germline ends came to 18 bases. Germline V gives CDR1 SEHNR, CDR2 FQNEAQ (reference sequence). The CDR3 is 15 amino acids. The CDR3 protein is CASSPGGRGNEKLFF. DNA of the CDR3: TGTGCCAGCAGCCCGGGGGGCAGGGGCAACGAAAAACTGTTTTTT.

This clone occurred once. This chain uses TRBV7-2 with TRBJ2-3, with a weak D call TRBD1 (5 bases). This CDR3 is 14 amino acids long. Trimming stripped 6 bases from V and 1 base from J, with 11 bases between. CDR1 SGHTA and CDR2 FQGNSA come from the germline V gene. This chain's CDR3 is CASSFQTGTDTQYF. DNA of the CDR3: TGTGCCAGCAGTTTCCAGACAGGCACAGATACGCAGTATTTT.

The chain uses TRBV5-1 and TRBJ1-1; D might be TRBD1 (6 bases). The germline CDR1 and CDR2 sequences are SGHRS and YFSETQ. This CDR3 has 15 amino acids. Trimming stripped 4 bases from V and 0 bases from J, with 13 bases between. This CDR3 reads CASSPNGQMNTEAFF. For the CDR3, the DNA is TGCGCCAGCAGCCCCAACGGACAGATGAACACTGAAGCTTTCTTT.

The genes are TRBV7-7 and TRBJ2-1, with 7 bases fitting TRBD2. V shed 0 bases and J 0 bases; nucleotides not matched to a gene: 5. There are 17 residues in the CDR3. CDR1 SSHAT and CDR2 FNYEAQ come from the germline V gene (reference sequence). The CDR3 loop is CASSLAPSGSSYNEQFF. The DNA for the CDR3 is TGTGCCAGCAGCTTAGCGCCTAGCGGTAGCTCCTACAATGAGCAGTTCTTC.

This chain links TRBV5-6 with TRBJ1-5, with 7 bases identical to TRBD1. V was pared by 1 base and J by 2 bases, with 3 bases of the junction left unmatched. This CDR3 contains 15 residues. CDR1 SGHDT and CDR2 YYEEEE come from the germline V gene. The CDR3 DNA reads as TGTGCCAGCAGCTTGACAGGACAGGGCAATCAGCCCCAGCATTTT. This codes for CASSLTGQGNQPQHF. Full variable domain (remainder filled in from reference TRBV5-6 and TRBJ1-5): DAGVTQSPTHLIKTRGQQVTLRCSPKSGHDTVSWYQQALGQGPQFIFQYYEEEERQRGNFPDRFSGHQFPNYSSELNVNALLLGDSALYLCASSLTGQGNQPQHFGDGTRLSIL.

The chain employs TRBV28 and TRBJ2-5, with D tentatively TRBD2 (6 bases). This CDR3 spans 14 amino acids. The germline V gene encodes CDR1 MDHEN and CDR2 SYDVKM. V lost 7 bases and J lost 4, with 16 bases in between. CDR3 protein: CASTSDGGAETQYF. DNA for the CDR3: TGTGCCAGCACCTCGGACGGAGGGGCAGAGACCCAGTACTTC. The full variable domain, with the rest looked up from reference TRBV28 and TRBJ2-5, is DVKVTQSSRYLVKRTGEKVFLECVQDMDHENMFWYRQDPGLGLRLIYFSYDVKMKEKGDIPEGYSVSREKKERFSLILESASTNQTSMYLCASTSDGGAETQYFGPGTRLLVL.

This clone was observed a few times. This chain connects TRBV7-6 to TRBJ2-3, with 11 positions matching TRBD2. This CDR3 is 20 amino acids long. Germline trimming cut 0 bases from V and 0 bases from J; bases unmatched to any gene: 11. Germline V lookup: CDR1 SGHVS, CDR2 FNYEAQ. DNA of the CDR3: TGTGCCAGCAGCTTAGCGCGTTCGTCTAGCGGGGGGCTTAGCACAGATACGCAGTATTTT. Its translation is CASSLARSSSGGLSTDTQYF. Full variable domain (missing parts from reference TRBV7-6 and TRBJ2-3): GAGVSQSPRYKVTKRGQDVALRCDPISGHVSLYWYRQALGQGPEFLTYFNYEAQQDKSGLPNDRFSAERPEGSISTLTIQRTEQRDSAMYRCASSLARSSSGGLSTDTQYFGPGTRLTVL.

The genes are TRBV29-1 and TRBJ2-3; maybe TRBD1 (5 bases). The length of the CDR3 is 12 residues. V was shortened by 8 bases and J by 1 base, with 10 bases between the two germline ends. The germline CDR1 and CDR2 sequences are SQVTM and ANQGSEA. CDR3 amino acids: CSSQTGTDTQYF. The CDR3 DNA reads as TGCAGCAGCCAGACAGGCACAGATACGCAGTATTTT.

Only one count was recorded for this clone. The chain combines TRBV7-8 with TRBJ2-7, with 8 nucleotides matching TRBD2. The V gene end was trimmed by 5 bases and the J gene end by 7 bases; junction bases not matched to a gene: 13. This CDR3 is built from 15 residues. The V gene's germline CDR1 is SGHVS and CDR2 FQNEAQ. In nucleotides, the CDR3 is TGTGCCAGCAGCCCAGGGACTAGTATTCAGGGGGAGCAGTACTTC. Protein sequence: CASSPGTSIQGEQYF.

This chain joins TRBV3-1 (or the pseudogene TRBV3-2) and TRBJ1-5, with D perhaps matching TRBD1 (6 bases). V lost 2 bases, J lost 7 bases, and 9 bases lay in between. The CDR3 length is 13 residues. Germline V gives CDR1 LGHDT, CDR2 YNNKEL (reference sequence). CDR3 sequence: CASSQRGGQPQHF. CDR3 coding DNA: TGTGCCAGCAGCCAAAGGGGGGGACAGCCCCAGCATTTT.

The CDR3 loop reads CASSREVSYEQYF. The CDR3 DNA follows: TGTGCCAGTAGCAGGGAGGTCTCCTACGAGCAGTACTTC. The chain uses TRBV25-1 and TRBJ2-7; possible D gene TRBD2, 6 bases. V was shortened by 9 bases and J by 0 bases, with 12 bases between the two germline ends. This CDR3 comprises 13 residues. In germline, CDR1 is MGHDK, CDR2 SYGVNS.

The rearrangement uses TRBV9 and TRBJ2-7; TRBD1 might be the D (5 bases). V gave up 0 bases and J gave up 5 bases, with 15 bases separating them. The CDR3 has 15 amino acids. Germline-derived CDR1 and CDR2 are SGDLS and YYNGEE. CDR3 amino acids: CASSVGGRASHEQYF. CDR3 sequence (DNA): TGTGCCAGCAGCGTAGGAGGCAGGGCTTCCCACGAGCAGTACTTC.

The chain couples TRBV7-3 to TRBJ2-3; D is ambiguous. Germline loops: CDR1 SGHTA, CDR2 FQGTGA. Trimming took 0 bases from V and 2 from J, leaving 6 bases between them. The CDR3 has 14 amino acids. CDR3 loop: CASSLTGPTDTQYF. CDR3 coding DNA: TGTGCCAGCAGCTTAACGGGCCCCACAGATACGCAGTATTTT.

The CDR3 region is CATSDLASGRDEQFF. CDR3 in DNA: TGTGCCACCAGTGATTTGGCTAGCGGGCGTGATGAGCAGTTCTTC. V gene TRBV24-1 combines with J gene TRBJ2-1, with TRBD2 matching over 8 bases. V was pared by 0 bases and J by 8 bases, with 5 bases of the junction left unmatched. The CDR3 has 15 amino acids. Looked up from germline, CDR1 is KGHDR and CDR2 is SFDVKD.

The chain uses TRBV7-9 and TRBJ2-1; D perhaps matches TRBD1 (6 bases). The germline V gene has CDR1 SEHNR and CDR2 FQNEAQ (reference sequence). This CDR3 is 16 amino acids long. Deletions cut 1 base from V and 8 bases from J, with 18 bases between. CDR3 protein: CASSLVLQGPGDEQFF. The CDR3 nucleotides read TGTGCCAGCAGCTTAGTGTTGCAGGGGCCTGGGGATGAGCAGTTCTTC. The variable domain in full, with the rest retrieved from reference TRBV7-9 and TRBJ2-1, is DTGVSQNPRHKITKRGQNVTFRCDPISEHNRLYWYRQTLGQGPEFLTYFQNEAQLEKSRLLSDRFSAERPKGSFSTLEIQRTEQGDSAMYLCASSLVLQGPGDEQFFGPGTRLTVL.

V is TRBV6-2 or TRBV6-3 and J is TRBJ2-6, with unresolved D. V gave up 4 bases and J gave up 2 bases, with 6 bases separating them. The CDR3 loop spans 14 amino acids. Germline-derived CDR1 and CDR2 are MNHEY and SVGEGT. This CDR3 reads CASSFVAGANVLTF. CDR3 DNA sequence: TGTGCCAGCAGTTTCGTCGCTGGGGCCAACGTCCTGACTTTC.

J is TRBJ2-3 and V is TRBV5-4; TRBD2 matches at 12 bases. This CDR3 is 15 amino acids long. J lost 6 bases, V lost 4 bases, and 6 bases had no gene match. Germline CDR1 SGHNT, CDR2 YYREEE (reference sequence). The CDR3 region is CASSMTSGSRDTQYF. The DNA of the CDR3 is TGTGCCAGCAGCATGACTAGCGGGAGTCGGGATACGCAGTATTTT.

The chain carries TRBV19 and TRBJ2-2; 7 bases are a match to TRBD2. This CDR3 is built from 14 residues. The germline gives CDR1 LNHDA, CDR2 SQIVND (reference sequence). V shed 10 bases, J shed 3 bases, and the junction held 8 bases outside the gene matches. The DNA of the CDR3 is TGTGCCACCGTAGGAGCGGGATACACCGGGGAGCTGTTTTTT. It specifies CATVGAGYTGELFF.

This clone has only one observation. The V gene is TRBV9, the J gene TRBJ2-1, with TRBD2 matching over 12 bases. The CDR3 runs 16 residues. Germline lookup yields CDR1 SGDLS and CDR2 YYNGEE. Trimming cost V 0 bases and J 9 bases; bases outside gene matches: 7. CDR3 sequence: CASSVGTSGGTSEQFF. The CDR3 coding sequence is TGTGCCAGCAGCGTAGGCACTAGCGGGGGGACTAGTGAGCAGTTCTTC.

The sample holds one count of this clone. This chain links TRBV4-1 with TRBJ2-1; D ambiguous. The CDR3 is made up of 13 amino acids. V dropped 1 base and J dropped 6 bases, with 7 bases sitting between them. In germline, CDR1 is MGHRA, CDR2 YSYEKL. CDR3 DNA sequence: TGCGCCAGCAGCCAAGGTCCGTCCAATGAGCAGTTCTTC. This sequence encodes CASSQGPSNEQFF.

This clone appeared a single time. V is TRBV18 and J is TRBJ2-4; TRBD2 matches at 7 bases. Germline CDR1 and CDR2: KGHSH and LQKENI. The CDR3 consists of 14 residues. Trimming took 1 base from V and 10 from J; bases not matched to a gene: 7. CDR3 nucleotide sequence: TGTGCCAGCTCACCACAGAAGGGGCGGGAGATTCAGTACTTC. The encoded protein is CASSPQKGREIQYF.

This clone was recorded a few times. V is TRBV20-1 and J is TRBJ2-7; D uncertain. In germline, CDR1 is DFQATT, CDR2 SNEGSKA (reference sequence). V lost 4 bases and J 3 bases, leaving 4 bases between the germline ends. The CDR3 is 10 residues long. The CDR3 sequence: CSANGYEQYF. Written as DNA, the CDR3 is TGCAGTGCTAACGGCTACGAGCAGTACTTC.

V gene TRBV29-1 combines with J gene TRBJ1-1, with D tentatively TRBD1 (6 bases). The length of the CDR3 is 13 residues. Germline V gene data show CDR1 as SQVTM and CDR2 as ANQGSEA. Deletions cut 3 bases from V and 4 bases from J, with 12 bases between. The CDR3 loop is CSVDQGRGTEAFF. CDR3 sequence (DNA): TGCAGCGTTGACCAGGGGAGGGGCACTGAAGCTTTCTTT. Drawing the rest from reference TRBV29-1 and TRBJ1-1, the complete variable domain is SAVISQKPSRDICQRGTSLTIQCQVDSQVTMMFWYRQQPGQSLTLIATANQGSEATYESGFVIDKFPISRPNLTFSTLTVSNMSPEDSSIYLCSVDQGRGTEAFFGQGTRLTVV.

V and J are TRBV5-1 and TRBJ1-2; D possibly corresponds to TRBD1 (6 bases). Germline assignment: CDR1 SGHRS and CDR2 YFSETQ. This CDR3 is 12 amino acids long. V was trimmed by 0 bases and J by 7 bases, leaving 7 bases between them. CDR3 sequence: CASSLDRAGYTF. In DNA, the CDR3 is TGCGCCAGCAGCTTGGACAGGGCTGGCTACACCTTC.

The chain uses TRBV7-9 and TRBJ2-7; no clear D gene. This CDR3 is 11 amino acids long. In germline, CDR1 is SEHNR, CDR2 FQNEAQ (reference sequence). Trimming took off 1 base at V and 6 bases at J, with 4 bases between the two ends. The CDR3 region has the DNA TGTGCCAGCAGCTTAGTGGCCGAGCAGTACTTC. Translation gives CASSLVAEQYF.

The rearrangement links TRBV28 to TRBJ1-6; no clear D. The CDR3 totals 16 residues. In germline, CDR1 is MDHEN, CDR2 SYDVKM. The germline V and J ends were trimmed by 6 bases and 0 bases, with 12 bases remaining between them. The CDR3 DNA sequence: TGTGCCAGCAGGTTGACGGAGAGCTCCTATAATTCACCCCTCCACTTT. It encodes CASRLTESSYNSPLHF.

In this sample, this clone turned up a few times. V gene TRBV2 combines with J gene TRBJ2-7; 7 bases are shared with TRBD1. The V and J ends lost 8 bases and 12 bases, in that order; junction bases with no gene match: 13. This CDR3 region has 12 residues. Germline loops: CDR1 SNHLY, CDR2 FYNNEI. CDR3 in amino acids: CASGETGPLMYF. Here the CDR3 DNA reads TGTGCCAGCGGGGAGACAGGGCCCCTTATGTACTTC.

The chain uses TRBV4-1 and TRBJ1-1; maybe TRBD1 (6 bases). Germline assignment: CDR1 MGHRA and CDR2 YSYEKL. V lost 3 bases and J lost 2, with 16 bases in between. The CDR3 consists of 16 residues. The CDR3 bases are TGCGCCAGCAGCCAGAGGGGGGGGACTGGCAACACTGAAGCTTTCTTT. Protein product: CASSQRGGTGNTEAFF.

A few counts support this clone. The genes are TRBV30 and TRBJ2-7; possibly TRBD2 for D (6 bases). V lost 3 bases and J lost 1, with 13 bases in between. The CDR3 consists of 14 residues. From germline, CDR1 is GTSNPN and CDR2 SVGIG (reference sequence). CDR3: CAWRYRGRSYEQYF. The CDR3 nucleotides are TGTGCCTGGAGGTACCGGGGGAGGTCCTACGAGCAGTACTTC.